A single sample is the source of the 14 T cell receptor beta chains below, sequenced in a study of blood T cell repertoires in COVID-19 (dated by TCRdb to 2020 to 2022). To prepare the library, the immunoSEQ multiplex PCR assay was applied. Imported from immuneACCESS, the table was reduced by TCRdb to in-frame sequences with V and J called. These copies leave out some clones; in studies compared against another copy, an unresolved V gene accounts for under half, and the cause of the remainder is not known. For this sample the table gives roughly 250,000 clones, of which 85% to 95% were detected only once. 0.8% to 0.95% of the sample lies in the top ten. The sample taken for sequencing was peripheral blood. The receptors originated from a man younger than 40 with COVID-19, enrolled during active disease.

This clone was found a few times. The chain links TRBV5-4 to TRBJ1-4; TRBD1 matches at 7 bases. In germline, CDR1 is SGHNT, CDR2 YYREEE (reference sequence). Unmatched junction bases numbered 3, after V lost 2 bases and J lost 8 bases. The CDR3 length is 13 residues. The CDR3 loop is CASSLGDSEKLFF. CDR3 DNA sequence: TGTGCCAGCAGCTTAGGGGACAGCGAAAAACTGTTTTTT.

The chain joins TRBV2 to TRBJ1-2; perhaps TRBD1 as D (6 bases). The V gene lost 0 bases and the J gene lost 6 bases, with 8 bases spanning the gap. Germline V gene sequence: CDR1 SNHLY, CDR2 FYNNEI. The CDR3 has 13 amino acids. In DNA form, the CDR3 reads TGTGCCAGCAGTGAAGCTACAGGGAATGGCTACACCTTC. As protein: CASSEATGNGYTF.

V usage is TRBV4-1 and J usage is TRBJ2-7; D might be TRBD2 (6 bases). V was pared by 0 bases and J by 6 bases, with 15 bases between. Germline CDR1 MGHRA, CDR2 YSYEKL. The CDR3 runs 15 residues. CDR3 nucleotides: TGCGCCAGCAGCCAAGATCCGACTAGATTTTCCGAGCAGTACTTC. It yields the protein CASSQDPTRFSEQYF.

The rearrangement uses TRBV6-1 and TRBJ2-5, with 8 bases that match TRBD2. V shed 5 bases and J 5 bases; nucleotides not matched to a gene: 7. Germline V lookup: CDR1 MNHNS, CDR2 SASEGT. This CDR3 spans 14 amino acids. CDR3 sequence reads: CASSSRGGLETQYF. CDR3 in DNA: TGTGCCAGCAGTTCACGGGGGGGCCTGGAGACCCAGTACTTC.

CDR3 DNA: TGTGCCAGCAGCGTGACAGGGAGCGACTATGGCTACACCTTC. Translating gives CASSVTGSDYGYTF. V is TRBV5-4 and J is TRBJ1-2; TRBD1 aligns across 7 bases. With V trimmed by 4 bases and J by 3 bases, 6 bases remained unmatched. This CDR3 contains 14 residues. The germline V gene encodes CDR1 SGHNT and CDR2 YYREEE (reference sequence).

The table lists this clone with a few counts. V and J are TRBV5-1 and TRBJ1-6, with D uncertain. The length of the CDR3 is 16 residues. With 4 bases removed from V and 7 bases from J, the gap between germline ends came to 18 bases. Germline-derived CDR1 and CDR2 are SGHRS and YFSETQ. The CDR3: CASSPEIPKPNSPLHF. The CDR3, as DNA: TGCGCCAGCAGCCCGGAGATACCAAAACCCAATTCACCCCTCCACTTT.

CDR3 coding DNA: TGCAGCGTTGAAGATCGGGGAGGGTTGGACACTGAAGCTTTCTTT. It specifies CSVEDRGGLDTEAFF. The V call is TRBV29-1, the J call TRBJ1-1, with unresolved D. CDR3 length equals 15 residues. V dropped 0 bases and J dropped 3 bases, with 14 bases sitting between them. Per the germline V gene, CDR1 is SQVTM and CDR2 is ANQGSEA.

Comment on this clone: The sample holds other DNA sequences that translate to the same CDR3. The V call is TRBV11-2, the J call TRBJ1-1, with D hard to call. V dropped 0 bases and J dropped 2 bases, with 4 bases sitting between them. The CDR3 length is 13 residues. Germline V gene data show CDR1 as SGHAT and CDR2 as FQNNGV. The CDR3 nucleotides are TGTGCCAGCAGCTTAGACAGAAACACTGAAGCTTTCTTT. Translating it yields CASSLDRNTEAFF.

The rearrangement joins TRBV18 to TRBJ1-6; possibly TRBD1 for D (5 bases). The CDR3 is 16 amino acids. Germline-derived CDR1 and CDR2 are KGHSH and LQKENI. V lost 2 bases and J 9 bases, leaving 17 bases between the germline ends. CDR3 coding DNA: TGTGCCAGCTCACCAAGTTCTCGGGGGTTCGGTTCACCCCTCCACTTT. It codes for CASSPSSRGFGSPLHF.

This chain uses TRBV10-3 with TRBJ1-4; 9 positions agree with TRBD1. The CDR3 is 15 amino acids. In germline, CDR1 is ENHRY, CDR2 SYGVKD. J gave up 7 bases and V 2 bases, and 5 bases lay outside the gene matches. CDR3 sequence (DNA): TGTGCCATCAGTGAGAGAACAGGGGGCTTTGAAAAACTGTTTTTT. Translation gives CAISERTGGFEKLFF.

The chain has TRBV5-4 and TRBJ1-2, with D perhaps matching TRBD1 (5 bases). The V end lost 0 bases, the J end lost 4 bases, and 13 bases lay between the germline ends. The CDR3 totals 15 residues. Looked up from germline, CDR1 is SGHNT and CDR2 is YYREEE (reference sequence). CDR3 coding DNA: TGTGCCAGCAGCTTGGTAGGCAGGGAGGGCTATGGCTACACCTTC. Translating it yields CASSLVGREGYGYTF.

The chain joins TRBV12-3 or TRBV12-4 to TRBJ1-2; 7 positions match TRBD1. This CDR3 is 13 amino acids long. J gave up 8 bases and V 4 bases, and 7 bases lay outside the gene matches. The CDR3 DNA follows: TGTGCCAGCAGTTACCACAGGGGTGGCGGCTACACCTTC. Its protein product is CASSYHRGGGYTF.

The chain uses TRBV4-2 and TRBJ1-6; maybe TRBD1 (6 bases). V was cut by 4 bases and J by 5 bases, with 12 bases left in between. There are 15 residues in the CDR3. In germline, CDR1 is LGHNA, CDR2 YNFKEQ. CDR3 sequence (DNA): TGTGCCAGCAGCCCCTACAGGGAAAATAATTCACCCCTCCACTTT. It yields the protein CASSPYRENNSPLHF.

The V call is TRBV24-1, the J call TRBJ2-4, with a possible D match to TRBD1 (6 bases). The CDR3 extends over 15 amino acids. V was pared by 8 bases and J by 2 bases, with 15 bases between. Germline lookup yields CDR1 KGHDR and CDR2 SFDVKD. Written as DNA, the CDR3 is TGTGCCACCAATAAAATCAGGGGAACCAAAAACATTCAGTACTTC. It encodes CATNKIRGTKNIQYF.